The 5 T cell receptor beta chains in this list originate from one sample, sequenced in a study of regulatory T cells in long-lasting Graves disease. Time point defined: newly diagnosed GD, antithyroid drugs for less than 3 months. There was RNA extracted from PBMCs, and the TCR library was made from it. To make TCR beta libraries, researchers used iRepertoire HTBI primers and Arm-PCR of CDR3 regions. TCRdb analysed the multiplex PCR reads with MiXCR anew, one entry per CDR3 protein. The sample has 360,000 or so distinct CDR3 sequences, 15% to 20% seen once. Another study also made use of these data, one on T cells in Graves' hyperthyroidism and ophthalmopathy.

The source material was peripheral blood mononuclear cells (PBMCs), sampled at new diagnosis, from a patient treated with antithyroid drugs. The receptors here all came from a woman aged 18-29 years with Graves disease.

The table lists this clonotype with a few counts. V gene TRBV9 combines with J gene TRBJ1-4; 7 bases fit TRBD1. Per the germline V gene, CDR1 is SGDLS and CDR2 is YYNGEE. V gave up 3 bases and J gave up 4 bases; unmatched junction bases: 3. This CDR3 has 14 amino acids. The CDR3 spells CASSATGVNEKLFF. For the CDR3, the DNA is TGTGCCAGCAGCGCTACAGGGGTTAATGAAAAACTGTTTTTT.

The rearrangement uses TRBV5-1 and TRBJ2-1; D gene ambiguous. V shed 2 bases and J shed 0 bases, with 12 bases lying between them. Looked up from germline, CDR1 is SGHRS and CDR2 is YFSETQ. The CDR3 extends over 16 amino acids. The CDR3 loop is CASSFFARSSYNEQFF. The CDR3 DNA reads TGCGCCAGCAGCTTTTTTGCTAGGAGCTCCTACAATGAGCAGTTCTTC.

CDR3 in DNA: TGTGCCATCAGTGGGGGGACAGGGGACGAGCAGTACTTC. Translated: CAISGGTGDEQYF. This sequence joins TRBV10-3 and TRBJ2-7; 10 bases line up with TRBD1. With 4 bases clipped from V and 5 bases from J, the junction kept 2 bases outside the gene matches. From germline, CDR1 is ENHRY and CDR2 SYGVKD. The CDR3 extends over 13 amino acids.

As for this clonotype: The junction does not match germline at one end; this may be a read error. The genes are TRBV5-1 and TRBJ2-3; TRBD1 aligns across 10 bases. CDR3 size: 16 residues. Germline lookup yields CDR1 SGHRS and CDR2 YFSETQ. CDR3 region: CASSLAGTGDADTQYF. CDR3 DNA sequence: TGTGCCAGCAGCTTAGCCGGGACAGGGGATGCAGATACGCAGTATTTT.

In this sample, this clonotype turned up many times. This sequence joins TRBV11-1 and TRBJ2-7; the match to TRBD1 covers 8 bases. V was clipped by 0 bases and J by 3 bases; unmatched bases: 4. CDR3 length equals 15 residues. Germline values: CDR1 SGHAT, CDR2 FQDESV (reference sequence). The CDR3 sequence is CASSLAGTGRYEQYF. The DNA for the CDR3 is TGTGCCAGCAGCTTAGCTGGGACAGGCCGCTACGAGCAGTACTTC.